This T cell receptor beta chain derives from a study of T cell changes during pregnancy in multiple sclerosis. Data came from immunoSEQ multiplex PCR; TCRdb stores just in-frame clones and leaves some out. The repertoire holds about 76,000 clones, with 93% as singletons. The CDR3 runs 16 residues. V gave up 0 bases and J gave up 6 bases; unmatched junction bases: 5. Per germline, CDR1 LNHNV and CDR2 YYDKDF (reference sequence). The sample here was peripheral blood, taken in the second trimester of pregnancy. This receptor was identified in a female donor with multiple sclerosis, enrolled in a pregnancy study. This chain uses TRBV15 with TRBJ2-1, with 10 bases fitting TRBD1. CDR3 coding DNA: TGTGCCACCAGCAGAGATGGGACAGGGGTAAGCAATGAGCAGTTCTTC. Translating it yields CATSRDGTGVSNEQFF.